The present TCR beta chain was sequenced within a study of siplizumab effects on memory and regulatory T cells (dated by TCRdb to between 2018 and 2020). Broadly, across the study: The study examined how the anti-CD2 antibody siplizumab affects alloreactive T-cell subsets in allogeneic mixed lymphocyte reactions built from human PBMCs.

Sorted unstimulated T cells and proliferating T cells recovered from mixed lymphocyte reactions were subjected to TCRbeta CDR3 sequencing. Fresh whole blood from nine to eleven HLA-typed healthy donors served as the source for isolating PBMCs. To map where alloreactive clones came from, CD4+ non-regulatory T cells in the unstimulated state were FACS-sorted. The trim is 0 bases for V and 5 bases for J, with a gap of 5 bases between the germline ends. The germline V gene encodes CDR1 SGHDT and CDR2 YYEEEE. Including cysteine and phenylalanine, the CDR3 has 12 amino acids. Here the CDR3 DNA is all that survives: 36 bases in frame from base 1. With regard to this clone: This receptor's antigen is unknown. Base qualities were left out, and no much larger clone turns up one base away.

To prepare the library, the immunoSEQ multiplex PCR assay was applied. The deep sequencing platform assayed some 90,000 TCR templates per sample. Genomic DNA extracted from sorted T cells was used for TCRbeta CDR3 sequencing. As for how the authors treated the data: The R programming language was used for the clonal analysis of the TCRbeta CDR3 data. Unstimulated samples were compared with post-reaction CFSE-low samples to define alloreactive CD4+ and CD8+ clones. Regulatory or non-regulatory origin was assigned to alloreactive CD4+ clones by matching of sequences to sorted unstimulated Treg and non-Treg repertoires. This immuneACCESS table, as held by TCRdb, lists in-frame sequences with V and J called but not all clones. Of the missing ones, under half trace to an unresolved V gene in checked studies; the others have no known cause. The DNA gave D and trimming, while V, J and clone size come from that table. The sample table contains around 100,000 clones; only one count was recorded for over 90% of them. The biggest ten clones account for about 11% of the sample.

The research as a whole found: Because sequences at frequencies below about 10^-5 were poorly captured, only a minor fraction of alloreactive clones could be mapped back to unstimulated subsets. In reactions with siplizumab, an average of 68.8% of mappable alloreactive CD4+ clones were Treg-derived, compared with around 30% in control reactions. About 75-96% of proliferating CD4+ or CD8+ clones could not be given a naive or memory phenotype. Compared with memory T cells, unstimulated naive T cells appeared more diverse, and naive cells seemed to make a substantial contribution to the alloresponse. Whether proliferating Tregs from siplizumab cultures were suppressive was not functionally confirmed. The cumulative frequency of alloreactive sequences traceable to unstimulated CD4+ memory T cells was significantly reduced by siplizumab.

This receptor chain uses TRBV5-6 and TRBJ1-2; no D gene call is confident. This sequence originates from a human donor in good health. Sequenced material: non-Treg CD4+ T cells sorted from blood. The cell subset or site label of this sample denotes: FACS-sorted unstimulated CD4+ non-regulatory T cells. The base sequence is TGTGCCAGCAGCTTGGTCGGTTATGGCTACACCTTC. It specifies CASSLVGYGYTF.